The 29 T cell receptor beta chains below all came from one sample that was sequenced in a study of CD8+CD57+ T cells in acquired aplastic anemia. The authors sequenced patients whose flow cytometry had shown CD8+CD57+ cell expansion. Genomic DNA, the template, was used for profiling of the TCR beta VDJ and CDR3. TCRdb re-derived calls from the reads in MiXCR, one entry per CDR3 protein. The table has about 220,000 distinct CDR3 sequences, around 43% seen once. Specimen: sorted CD4+, CD8+, or CD8+CD57+ T cells (not recorded which) from PBMCs. The receptors originated from a human donor with aplastic anemia.

A word on this clonotype: This CDR3 fails to terminate in the conserved phenylalanine or tryptophan, so it likely reflects a read error. No DNA is shown, since the ends of the CDR3 on it are uncertain; the CDR3 is the one TCRdb lists. The chain combines TRBV6-5 with TRBJ2-5. The germline V gene has CDR1 MNHEY and CDR2 SVGAGI. The CDR3 length is 8 residues, termini included. The CDR3 region is CASSCLYL.

The chain employs TRBV29-1 and TRBJ1-5; 9 nucleotides align to TRBD1. Per the germline V gene, CDR1 is SQVTM and CDR2 is ANQGSEA. V lost 5 bases and J lost 7; bases outside the gene matches: 6. The CDR3 has 13 residues. The CDR3 is CSVRDRDDQPQHF. DNA of the CDR3: TGCAGCGTTCGGGACAGGGACGACCAGCCCCAGCATTTT.

This clonotype was observed a few times. The V and J genes are TRBV15 and TRBJ1-1; D perhaps matches TRBD1 (5 bases). Trimming took off 5 bases at V and 10 bases at J, with 20 bases between the two ends. The CDR3 is 14 residues long. CDR1 is LNHNV, CDR2 YYDKDF, per germline (reference sequence). This CDR3 is CATSATDGGGGAFF. The CDR3 DNA sequence: TGTGCCACCAGCGCAACGGACGGGGGGGGGGGAGCTTTCTTT.

This clonotype was counted ten times or more. CDR3 amino acids: CASSLAGSEQYF. In nucleotides, the CDR3 is TGTGCCAGCAGCTTGGCCGGGAGCGAGCAGTACTTC. This chain joins TRBV5-8 and TRBJ2-7; D perhaps matches TRBD2 (6 bases). The CDR3 is 12 amino acids. The germline V gene encodes CDR1 SGHTS and CDR2 YDEGEE. V gave up 0 bases and J gave up 6 bases, with 7 bases separating them.

The rearrangement links TRBV12-3 or TRBV12-4 to TRBJ1-2; a possible D gene is TRBD1 (5 bases). V lost 3 bases to trimming and J lost 10 bases, with 9 bases between them. CDR3 size: 11 residues. DNA for the CDR3: TGTGCCAGCAGTTTGCGGGGGGACTACACCTTC. Residues: CASSLRGDYTF.

The CDR3: CASSPTGYGYEQYF. The CDR3 nucleotides are TGTGCCAGTAGTCCGACAGGGTACGGGTACGAGCAGTACTTC. The chain links TRBV19 to TRBJ2-7; 7 bases fit TRBD1. Germline V gene sequence: CDR1 LNHDA, CDR2 SQIVND (reference sequence). The CDR3 is 14 amino acids. V shed 5 bases, J shed 4 bases, and the junction held 8 bases outside the gene matches.

The chain is built from TRBV7-3 and TRBJ2-7; no firm D call. The germline V and J ends were trimmed by 6 bases and 2 bases, with 17 bases remaining between them. The germline gives CDR1 SGHTA, CDR2 FQGTGA. The CDR3 is 15 residues long. CDR3 DNA: TGTGCCAGCAGTTCTCTACCGGACGGAGCCTACGAGCAGTACTTC. Amino acids: CASSSLPDGAYEQYF. Variable domain in full (rest from reference TRBV7-3 and TRBJ2-7): GAGVSQTPSNKVTEKGKYVELRCDPISGHTALYWYRQSLGQGPEFLIYFQGTGAADDSGLPNDRFFAVRPEGSVSTLKIQRTERGDSAVYLCASSSLPDGAYEQYFGPGTRLTVT.

The chain combines TRBV24-1 with TRBJ2-7; no clear D. Looked up from germline, CDR1 is KGHDR and CDR2 is SFDVKD. The CDR3 totals 13 residues. V lost 7 bases to trimming and J lost 0 bases, with 9 bases between them. CDR3 loop: CATRGAGSYEQYF. The CDR3 DNA sequence: TGTGCCACCAGAGGAGCAGGCTCCTACGAGCAGTACTTC.

The rearrangement links TRBV28 to TRBJ1-1; no clear D. Germline V lookup: CDR1 MDHEN, CDR2 SYDVKM. The ends were cut back, 6 bases at V and 4 bases at J, with 15 bases in the middle. The CDR3 contains 14 residues. This chain's CDR3 is CASSSFRGSTEAFF. DNA of the CDR3: TGTGCCAGCAGCTCATTCCGAGGGAGCACTGAAGCTTTCTTT.

The J gene is TRBJ1-1, the V gene TRBV19; D uncertain. V was pared by 5 bases and J by 7 bases, with 11 bases between. Germline V lookup: CDR1 LNHDA, CDR2 SQIVND (reference sequence). The CDR3 sequence is 12 residues long. The CDR3 here is CASSLSDDEAFF. CDR3 in DNA: TGTGCCAGTAGTTTATCCGACGATGAAGCTTTCTTT.

This rearrangement joins TRBV20-1 to TRBJ2-7; 7 nucleotides align to TRBD2. After removal of 4 bases from V and 3 bases from J, the junction contained 18 bases not matched to a gene. Germline loops: CDR1 DFQATT, CDR2 SNEGSKA (reference sequence). The CDR3 covers 17 residues. The CDR3 bases are TGCAGTGCTAAGCGGGTGGGTAGCGGGCTGATAGGCTACGAGCAGTACTTC. Amino acid sequence: CSAKRVGSGLIGYEQYF.

The chain joins TRBV7-6 to TRBJ2-3; 9 positions match TRBD2. After removal of 2 bases from V and 3 bases from J, the junction contained 6 bases not matched to a gene. The CDR3 runs to 16 residues. CDR1 and CDR2 from the germline V gene are SGHVS and FNYEAQ. As DNA, the CDR3 is TGTGCCAGCAGCTTAAGTAAAGCGGGAGGAACAGATACGCAGTATTTT. Amino acids: CASSLSKAGGTDTQYF.

This clonotype was picked up many times. V and J are TRBV20-1 and TRBJ2-7; D not resolved. The CDR3 is 14 amino acids. Trimming cost V 0 bases and J 3 bases, with 12 bases left between them. CDR1 and CDR2 (germline): DFQATT, SNEGSKA (reference sequence). CDR3 bases: TGCAGTGCTAGAGATCGTGAACAGTACTACGAGCAGTACTTC. Amino acids: CSARDREQYYEQYF.

This clonotype was found many times. The chain carries TRBV19 and TRBJ2-3, with 9 bases aligning to TRBD1. V shed 3 bases, J shed 4 bases, and the junction held 8 bases outside the gene matches. The CDR3 extends over 16 amino acids. Germline values: CDR1 LNHDA, CDR2 SQIVND (reference sequence). The CDR3 is CASSMDPGTGSDTQYF. The CDR3 nucleotides read TGTGCCAGTAGTATGGATCCTGGGACAGGGTCAGATACGCAGTATTTT.

Comment on this clonotype: An end of the junction differs from the germline gene, which may be a read error. This chain links TRBV4-3 with TRBJ2-1; D is undetermined. Looked up from germline, CDR1 is LGHNA and CDR2 is YSLEER. This CDR3 has 16 amino acids. CDR3 residues: CAGSQDKNIGVNEQFF. CDR3 DNA: TGCGCCGGCAGCCAAGATAAGAATATCGGTGTCAATGAGCAGTTCTTC.

About this clonotype itself: A much more abundant neighbour one base away suggests this may be a read error. This sequence joins TRBV7-6 and TRBJ2-7, with 13 bases matching TRBD2. Germline V gene lookup returns CDR1 SGHVS and CDR2 FNYEAQ. V was clipped by 5 bases and J by 3 bases; unmatched bases: 4. The CDR3 has 15 amino acids. The CDR3 DNA reads as TGTGCCAGCAGCAGTGGGACTAGCGGGATCTACGAGCAGTACTTC. Residues: CASSSGTSGIYEQYF.

The table lists this clonotype with a few counts. The chain carries TRBV4-3 and TRBJ1-2, with TRBD1 identical over 7 bases. J was trimmed by 3 bases and V by 0 bases; bases with no gene match: 7. Per germline, CDR1 LGHNA and CDR2 YSLEER. The CDR3 runs to 16 residues. The CDR3 protein is CASSQDPGQADYGYTF. In nucleotides, the CDR3 is TGCGCCAGCAGCCAAGATCCCGGACAGGCCGACTATGGCTACACCTTC.

The rearrangement uses TRBV10-3 and TRBJ2-7; a possible D gene is TRBD2 (5 bases). Per germline, CDR1 ENHRY and CDR2 SYGVKD. V was pared by 3 bases and J by 6 bases, with 12 bases between. This CDR3 has 13 residues. The CDR3, as DNA: TGTGCCATCAGTGACCCCGGCGGGCGCGAGCAGTACGTC. Encoded protein: CAISDPGGREQYV.

The rearrangement uses TRBV7-8 and TRBJ2-7; D ambiguous. Germline V gene lookup returns CDR1 SGHVS and CDR2 FQNEAQ. The CDR3 extends over 13 amino acids. Between the trimmed V and J ends, which lost 3 bases and 5 bases, there was a span of 11 bases. In DNA form, the CDR3 reads TGTGCCAGCAGCTTGCCTTCCGTCGACGAGCAGTACTTC. It is translated as CASSLPSVDEQYF.

The count of this clonotype is one. The rearrangement joins TRBV24-1 to TRBJ2-1, with a weak D call TRBD1 (5 bases). V shed 7 bases and J shed 8 bases, with 8 bases lying between them. The length of the CDR3 is 11 residues. The V gene's germline CDR1 is KGHDR and CDR2 SFDVKD. This chain's CDR3 is CATSVGDEQFF. For the CDR3, the DNA is TGTGCCACCAGCGTAGGGGATGAGCAGTTCTTC.

J is TRBJ1-2 and V is TRBV7-9; D is possibly TRBD1 (6 bases). Germline V CDR1 and CDR2: SEHNR, FQNEAQ (reference sequence). This CDR3 has 17 residues. Deletions cut 0 bases from V and 0 bases from J, with 14 bases between. The CDR3 DNA reads TGTGCCAGCAGCTTAGCGCGGGCGACAGGTCCTAACTATGGCTACACCTTC. Its protein is CASSLARATGPNYGYTF.

The J gene is TRBJ1-1, the V gene TRBV20-1; unclear D gene. The V end was cut by 6 bases, the J end by 8 bases, with 13 bases between. Germline V gives CDR1 DFQATT, CDR2 SNEGSKA (reference sequence). This CDR3 region has 11 residues. The CDR3 region is CSATPSTEAFF. CDR3 nucleotides: TGCAGTGCCACGCCGTCGACCGAAGCTTTCTTT.

In its sample, this clonotype was seen a few times. A read error may explain this, as a much larger clone is one base away. The V gene is TRBV7-9, the J gene TRBJ2-5; TRBD2 might be the D (6 bases). The CDR3 contains 16 residues. Germline loops: CDR1 SEHNR, CDR2 FQNEAQ (reference sequence). The CDR3 reads CASSFLGAGYQETQCF. The CDR3 DNA sequence: TGTGCCAGCAGCTTTCTAGGTGCGGGGTACCAAGAGACCCAGTGCTTC.

The chain joins TRBV29-1 to TRBJ1-1; a possible D gene is TRBD1 (5 bases). Per germline, CDR1 SQVTM and CDR2 ANQGSEA. Trimming took off 4 bases at V and 0 bases at J, with 12 bases between the two ends. CDR3 length: 14 amino acids. The CDR3 spells CSVATGTMNTEAFF. CDR3 bases: TGCAGCGTTGCCACCGGGACCATGAACACTGAAGCTTTCTTT. Filled out from reference TRBV29-1 and TRBJ1-1, the complete variable domain reads SAVISQKPSRDICQRGTSLTIQCQVDSQVTMMFWYRQQPGQSLTLIATANQGSEATYESGFVIDKFPISRPNLTFSTLTVSNMSPEDSSIYLCSVATGTMNTEAFFGQGTRLTVV.

This clonotype was seen at least ten times. The chain links TRBV5-1 to TRBJ1-1; D not certain. The V gene lost 4 bases and the J gene lost 1 base, with 14 bases spanning the gap. The CDR3 consists of 15 residues. Germline assignment: CDR1 SGHRS and CDR2 YFSETQ. The CDR3 loop is CASSPRVGENTEAFF. CDR3 nucleotide sequence: TGCGCCAGCAGCCCTCGCGTCGGAGAGAACACTGAAGCTTTCTTT.

Many counts were recorded for this clonotype. The chain couples TRBV2 to TRBJ1-2, with 8 positions matching TRBD1. The germline V gene encodes CDR1 SNHLY and CDR2 FYNNEI. This CDR3 comprises 12 residues. Trimming at V came to 10 bases and at J to 3 bases, leaving 4 bases not matched to a gene. In DNA form, the CDR3 reads TGTGCCAACCACAGGGGGGACTATGGCTACACCTTC. The encoded protein is CANHRGDYGYTF.

The chain couples TRBV11-2 to TRBJ2-7; 10 bases align to TRBD2. CDR1 is SGHAT, CDR2 FQNNGV, per germline. V was clipped by 6 bases and J by 3 bases; unmatched bases: 11. The CDR3 has 16 residues. The CDR3 region has the DNA TGTGCCAGCAGTCTGACTGGACTAGCGGAGAACTACGAGCAGTACTTC. Translation: CASSLTGLAENYEQYF.

The chain joins TRBV7-3 to TRBJ2-5, with 10 bases matching TRBD1. The DNA end favors TRBJ2-7, so the J call may be wrong. Germline lookup yields CDR1 SGHTA and CDR2 FQGTGA. This CDR3 is built from 15 residues. The CDR3 loop reads CASSPGQGRSYEQYF. DNA of the CDR3: TGTGCCAGCAGCCCGGGACAGGGGAGGTCCTACGAGCAGTACTTC.

This clonotype appeared many times. This chain joins TRBV28 and TRBJ1-6, with 9 bases identical to TRBD1. The germline V gene has CDR1 MDHEN and CDR2 SYDVKM. V dropped 2 bases and J dropped 9; count of bases not matched to a gene: 5. This CDR3 region has 15 residues. The CDR3, as DNA: TGTGCCAGCAGTTTAGACCGGGACAGGGCTTCACCCCTCCACTTT. Amino acid sequence: CASSLDRDRASPLHF.